These 6 T cell receptor beta chains share one sample of origin, sequenced in a study of cytomegalovirus exposure and HLA in healthy donors. TCRdb's copy holds only in-frame clones and misses some; the assay was immunoSEQ multiplex PCR. The data contain roughly 200,000 clones, about 80% of them singletons. Sequencing was carried out using PBMCs. The origin of the receptors is a woman aged 18-30 years in good health and CMV-seropositive.

This clone was picked up one time. The chain joins TRBV6-1 to TRBJ2-5, with D maybe TRBD2 (6 bases). The CDR3 is 15 residues long. Trimming shortened V by 8 bases and J by 0 bases, and 16 bases separated the two germline ends. Germline V gives CDR1 MNHNS, CDR2 SASEGT. The CDR3 nucleotides read TGTGCCAGCCAGGAGGGGTGGGGGTACCAAGAGACCCAGTACTTC. Its translation is CASQEGWGYQETQYF.

The chain links TRBV27 to TRBJ1-5; tentative D call: TRBD1 (6 bases). The CDR3 spans 15 residues. Trimming took off 6 bases at V and 2 bases at J, with 14 bases between the two ends. The germline V gene encodes CDR1 MNHEY and CDR2 SMNVEV (reference sequence). The CDR3 loop reads CASSLTGLGNQPQHF. The DNA of the CDR3 is TGTGCCAGCAGCCTTACAGGGTTGGGCAATCAGCCCCAGCATTTT.

This clone appeared once. The chain employs TRBV6-1 and TRBJ1-1, with TRBD1 matching over 8 bases. This CDR3 contains 15 residues. With 3 bases clipped from V and 0 bases from J, the junction kept 3 bases outside the gene matches. CDR1 is MNHNS and CDR2 is SASEGT in the germline V gene. The CDR3 bases are TGTGCCAGCAGTGAGAACAGGGGGTTGAACACTGAAGCTTTCTTT. Translation: CASSENRGLNTEAFF.

This clone occurred once. The chain employs TRBV2 and TRBJ2-2; D may be TRBD2 (6 bases). CDR3 length: 13 amino acids. Germline CDR1 SNHLY, CDR2 FYNNEI. Trimming removed 3 bases at V and 6 bases at J, with 8 bases between. The CDR3 DNA is TGTGCCAGCAGTGATTGGGGGGCCGGGGAGCTGTTTTTT. It encodes CASSDWGAGELFF.

This chain joins TRBV6-5 and TRBJ1-3; D is uncertain. Trimming took off 0 bases at V and 0 bases at J, with 6 bases between the two ends. The CDR3 extends over 15 amino acids. Germline V gives CDR1 MNHEY, CDR2 SVGAGI. The CDR3: CASSYSQSSGNTIYF. Here the CDR3 DNA reads TGTGCCAGCAGTTACTCACAGAGCTCTGGAAACACCATATATTTT.

The chain couples TRBV5-1 to TRBJ2-1; tentatively, D is TRBD2 (6 bases). This CDR3 is built from 19 residues. Trimming shortened V by 1 base and J by 0 bases, and 20 bases separated the two germline ends. The germline V gene encodes CDR1 SGHRS and CDR2 YFSETQ. DNA for the CDR3: TGCGCCAGCAGCTTGTCAATCGGAGGGGACCGAGACTCCTACAATGAGCAGTTCTTC. This gives the protein CASSLSIGGDRDSYNEQFF.